The next 5 T cell receptor beta chains were all read from a single sample in a study of graft-versus-host responses after intestinal transplantation. Data came from immunoSEQ multiplex PCR; TCRdb stores just in-frame clones and leaves some out. The table records about 96,000 clones, roughly 92% of them present only once. Antigens for these TCRs are unknown. The sample was unstimulated CD4+ T cells sorted from spleen or lymph node cells, taken before intestinal transplant. Receptors were obtained from a human donor who received an intestinal transplant.

The chain carries TRBV4-1 and TRBJ2-1; D is uncertain. In germline, CDR1 is MGHRA, CDR2 YSYEKL. The CDR3 consists of 13 residues. V gave up 8 bases and J gave up 10 bases, with 18 bases separating them. The CDR3 spells CASASVTKAEQFF. In DNA form, the CDR3 reads TGCGCCAGCGCTTCAGTAACAAAAGCGGAGCAGTTCTTC.

The chain is built from TRBV5-6 and TRBJ1-1; 10 positions match TRBD1. After removal of 0 bases from V and 5 bases from J, the junction contained 7 bases not matched to a gene. Germline loops: CDR1 SGHDT, CDR2 YYEEEE. This CDR3 is 16 amino acids long. CDR3 sequence reads: CASSLAGTGARTEAFF. Here the CDR3 DNA reads TGTGCCAGCAGCTTGGCCGGGACAGGGGCTAGGACTGAAGCTTTCTTT.

This clone was counted once. The chain employs TRBV28 and TRBJ2-7, with D perhaps TRBD2 (6 bases). V gave up 2 bases and J gave up 4 bases, with 9 bases separating them. CDR3 length equals 13 residues. Germline CDR1 MDHEN, CDR2 SYDVKM. Here the CDR3 DNA reads TGTGCCAGCAGTTTAGGAGGGATGTACGAGCAGTACTTC. It encodes CASSLGGMYEQYF.

The V and J genes are TRBV9 and TRBJ2-2, with TRBD1 as a possible D gene (7 bases). Germline loops: CDR1 SGDLS, CDR2 YYNGEE. The CDR3 has 15 residues. V gave up 4 bases and J gave up 3 bases, with 13 bases separating them. The DNA of the CDR3 is TGTGCCAGCAGCCCGCAGGGGGGATACACCGGGGAGCTGTTTTTT. This gives the protein CASSPQGGYTGELFF.

This clone occurred once. Other DNA variants within this sample encode the same CDR3. The V and J genes are TRBV5-1 and TRBJ2-3, with 11 bases lining up with TRBD2. CDR3 size: 16 residues. V was clipped by 0 bases and J by 0 bases; unmatched bases: 0. Germline V gene data show CDR1 as SGHRS and CDR2 as YFSETQ. In DNA form, the CDR3 reads TGCGCCAGCAGCTTGGGACTAGCGGGGAGCACAGATACGCAGTATTTT. Protein sequence: CASSLGLAGSTDTQYF.